This T cell receptor beta chain comes out of a study of lymphopenia after photon versus proton radiotherapy (dated by TCRdb to between 2017 and 2020). About the investigation overall: Photon and proton radiation therapy were compared by the study for their immunological effects in patients with gastrointestinal tumors who developed high-grade lymphopenia. The cohort comprised about 19 patients with gastrointestinal tumors who received either photon or proton therapy and then developed lymphopenia. The study was designed to characterize how the impact on the immune system differs between the two radiation modalities.

In the case of this clone: Its specific antigen is unknown. Base qualities were left out, and no much larger clone turns up one base away.

Libraries came from the immunoSEQ multiplex PCR assay. Alongside multiparametric flow cytometry, deep sequencing of rearranged TCR beta loci was used to profile the T cell repertoires. TCRdb took over this immuneACCESS table, retaining in-frame rearrangements with V and J assigned. Such tables are incomplete; in checked studies, under half of the missing clones stem from an unresolved V gene, and the remainder is unexplained. The sample has around 63,000 clones on record, about 87% of them singletons. 10% to 12% of the sample belongs to the ten largest clones. Measured from the cysteine to the phenylalanine, the CDR3 is 12 residues long. Only the CDR3 DNA stays, 36 bases, in frame from base 1. The germline V and J ends show losses of 4 bases and 11 bases respectively, and no gene match explains 8 bases of the junction. From a lookup of the germline V gene, CDR1 and CDR2 are SGHRS and YFSETQ. Summary of the overall study and its limitations: After the lymphocyte count nadir, oligoclonal expansion, especially of CD8+ Temra cells, was observed in photon-treated repertoires, and the drop in diversity was driven by this expansion. Across the cohort, a larger post-nadir drop in TCR diversity was inversely correlated with overall survival time among patients who died. During treatment, patients who received proton therapy stayed relatively stable, whereas patients who received photon therapy lost naive T cells and TCR diversity and gained effector/memory populations. The survival association was examined only in patients who died, and the authors described better survival with proton therapy as a possibility, not as a demonstrated result.

The chain employs TRBV5-1 and TRBJ1-1, and 7 junction bases match TRBD1. This clonotype was obtained from a man older than 75 with esophageal cancer. Sequencing was performed on peripheral blood, taken from a patient treated with proton-based radiotherapy. The CDR3 sequence is CASSRAQGLAFF. The bases are TGCGCCAGCAGCCGCGCACAGGGGTTGGCTTTCTTT.